This paragraph covers one T cell receptor (beta chain) sequence. Its antigen remains unknown. The sample is drawn from a study of CD8 T cells in ankylosing spondylitis. Study-level results: A number of the motif variants had already been described in reactive arthritis synovial fluid and blood. A motif in TCR beta, a set of fewer than ten highly homologous variants, appeared characteristic of ankylosing spondylitis blood. A CD8+ phenotype characterized the disease-linked clones, which were relatively rare in peripheral blood. The authors reported significant enrichment of disease-linked clones in matched ankylosing spondylitis synovial fluid.

Libraries of TCR beta came from quantitative 5'-RACE with molecular barcodes. In TCRdb, the 5' RACE reads were re-called with MiXCR into one record per CDR3 protein. Of some 700,000 distinct CDR3 sequences in the sample, around 20% were seen once. The ends lost 0 bases at V and 6 bases at J; junction bases unmatched: 5. This CDR3 has 15 amino acids. Germline CDR1 SGHKS, CDR2 YYEKEE (reference sequence). The sample comprised blood, either unsorted or a sorted T cell fraction (not recorded which). The TCR was taken from a male donor with ankylosing spondylitis. This chain connects TRBV5-5 to TRBJ2-3; TRBD1 aligns across 9 bases. CDR3 nucleotide sequence: TGTGCCAGCAGCTTGGGACAGGGGGTCCGTGATACGCAGTATTTT. Amino acids: CASSLGQGVRDTQYF.